This T cell receptor beta chain was recovered during a study of blood T cell repertoires in COVID-19. Measured with immunoSEQ multiplex PCR; TCRdb has only the in-frame clones, and not every one. Of over 70,000 clones listed, around 81% are singletons. The CDR3 totals 12 residues. Deletions cut 7 bases from V and 0 bases from J, with 7 bases between. The V gene's germline CDR1 is SGDLS and CDR2 YYNGEE. This clonotype originated in a human donor in a cohort sampled during active COVID-19. What was sequenced was peripheral blood. This sequence joins TRBV9 and TRBJ1-2; D not certain. CDR3: CASPGTNYGYTF. DNA for the CDR3: TGTGCCAGCCCAGGAACTAACTATGGCTACACCTTC.